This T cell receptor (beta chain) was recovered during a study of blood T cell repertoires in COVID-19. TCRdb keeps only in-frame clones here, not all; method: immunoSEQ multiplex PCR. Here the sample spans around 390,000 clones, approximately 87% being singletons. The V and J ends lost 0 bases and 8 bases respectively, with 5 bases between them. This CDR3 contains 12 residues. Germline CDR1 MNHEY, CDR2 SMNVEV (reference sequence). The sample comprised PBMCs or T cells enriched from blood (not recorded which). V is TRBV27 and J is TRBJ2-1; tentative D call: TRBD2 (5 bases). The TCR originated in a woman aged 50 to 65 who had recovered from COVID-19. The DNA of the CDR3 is TGTGCCAGCAGTTTATCCGGGGATGAGCAGTTCTTC. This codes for CASSLSGDEQFF.